This T cell receptor beta chain was profiled in a study of T cell responses to AZD1222 COVID-19 vaccine. Turning to this clone: Its specificity is not known.

Produced via immunoSEQ multiplex PCR; TCRdb's table is partial and in-frame only. The sample has approximately 110,000 clones; 70% to 90% are singletons. Germline assignment: CDR1 SGHRS and CDR2 YFSETQ. Trimming took off 4 bases at V and 5 bases at J, with 15 bases between the two ends. This CDR3 spans 15 amino acids. Regarding the study as a whole: AZD1222 recipients seropositive at baseline numbered only six or seven.

Sequencing used peripheral blood, obtained on day 0 of AZD1222 vaccination. J is TRBJ2-2 and V is TRBV5-1; D is unclear. The receptor comes from an adult in good health. The chain's CDR3 is CASSAHRAQTGELFF. For the CDR3, the DNA is TGCGCCAGCAGCGCTCACCGGGCTCAAACCGGGGAGCTGTTTTTT.